This entry describes one T cell receptor beta chain. Its antigen remains unidentified. These data come from a study of Ad26.COV2.S vaccination and SARS-CoV-2 variants. The overall study: Each vaccinee took Ad26.COV2.S intramuscularly, once or twice 56 days apart.

Treatment in this sample: 15 to 20 received Ad26.COV2.S at low or high dose, single or two shots; about 5 received placebo; per-sample allocation not given. Sample collection was performed on day 63 after the first vaccine or placebo injection. Germline V gene sequence: CDR1 MNHNY, CDR2 SVGAGI (reference sequence). The trim removed 2 bases at V and 0 bases at J, leaving 4 bases unmatched. The CDR3 loop spans 16 amino acids. Repertoires were generated with immunoSEQ multiplex PCR, while TCRdb's copy carries only in-frame clones and drops some. The table lists roughly 380,000 clones, roughly 88% of them singletons. General observations from the study: Vaccine recipients showed a spike-specific TCR breadth that was higher than in placebo recipients.

The V and J genes are TRBV6-6 and TRBJ2-7, with 10 bases that match TRBD1. The sequence was collected from a person between 18 and 60 years old who received the Ad26.COV2.S COVID-19 vaccine or a placebo. This sample comprised peripheral blood, obtained in a trial of Ad26.COV2.S vaccine versus placebo. CDR3 DNA sequence: TGTGCCAGCAGTTACGGGGGACAGGGGAGCTCCTACGAGCAGTACTTC. It is translated as CASSYGGQGSSYEQYF.